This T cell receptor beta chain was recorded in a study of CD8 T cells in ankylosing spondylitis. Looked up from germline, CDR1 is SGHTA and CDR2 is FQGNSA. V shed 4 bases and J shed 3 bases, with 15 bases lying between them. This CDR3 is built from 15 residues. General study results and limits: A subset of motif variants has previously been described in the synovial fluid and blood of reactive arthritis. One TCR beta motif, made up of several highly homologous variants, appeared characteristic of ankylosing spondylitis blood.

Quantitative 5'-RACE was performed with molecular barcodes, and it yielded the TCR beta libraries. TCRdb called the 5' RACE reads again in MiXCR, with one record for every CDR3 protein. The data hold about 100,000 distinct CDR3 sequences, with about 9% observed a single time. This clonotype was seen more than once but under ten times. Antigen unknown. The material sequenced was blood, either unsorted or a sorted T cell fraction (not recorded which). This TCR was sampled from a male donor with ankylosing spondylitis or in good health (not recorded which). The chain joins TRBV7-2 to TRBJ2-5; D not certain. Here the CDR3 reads CASSSQDLPKETQYF. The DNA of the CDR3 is TGTGCCAGCAGCTCGCAGGACCTCCCTAAAGAGACCCAGTACTTC.